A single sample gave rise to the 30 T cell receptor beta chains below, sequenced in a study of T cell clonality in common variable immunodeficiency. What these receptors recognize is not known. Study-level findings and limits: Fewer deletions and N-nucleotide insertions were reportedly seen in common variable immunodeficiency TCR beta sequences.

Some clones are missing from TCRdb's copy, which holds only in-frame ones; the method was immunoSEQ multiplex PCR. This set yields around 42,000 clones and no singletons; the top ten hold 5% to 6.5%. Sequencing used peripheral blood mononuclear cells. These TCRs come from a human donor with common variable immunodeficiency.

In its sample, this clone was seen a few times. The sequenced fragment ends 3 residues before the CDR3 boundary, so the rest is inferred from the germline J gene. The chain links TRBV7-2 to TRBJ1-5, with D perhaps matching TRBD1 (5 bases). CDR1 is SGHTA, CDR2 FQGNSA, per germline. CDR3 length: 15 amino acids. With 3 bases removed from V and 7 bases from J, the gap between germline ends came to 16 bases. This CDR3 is CASSLDGLGEQPQHF. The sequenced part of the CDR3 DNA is TGTGCCAGCAGCTTGGACGGTCTAGGGGAACAGCCC.

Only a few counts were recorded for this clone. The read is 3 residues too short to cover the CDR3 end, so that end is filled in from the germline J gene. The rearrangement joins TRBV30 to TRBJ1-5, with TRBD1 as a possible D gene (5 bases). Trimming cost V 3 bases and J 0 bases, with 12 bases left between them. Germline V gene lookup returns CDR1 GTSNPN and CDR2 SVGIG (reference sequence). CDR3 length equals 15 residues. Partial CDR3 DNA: TGTGCCTGGAGCCGACCGGACATTAGCAATCAGCCC. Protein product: CAWSRPDISNQP. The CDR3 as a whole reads CAWSRPDISNQPQHF.

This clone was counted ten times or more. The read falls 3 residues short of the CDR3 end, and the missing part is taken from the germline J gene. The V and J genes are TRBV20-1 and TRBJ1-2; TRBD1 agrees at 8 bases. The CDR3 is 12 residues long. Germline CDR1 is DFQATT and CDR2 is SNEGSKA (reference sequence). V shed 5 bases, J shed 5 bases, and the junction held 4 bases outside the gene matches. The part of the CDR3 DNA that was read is TGCAGTGCTGGCAGGGGGCCATATGGC. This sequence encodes CSAGRGPYG. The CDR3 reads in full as CSAGRGPYGYTF.

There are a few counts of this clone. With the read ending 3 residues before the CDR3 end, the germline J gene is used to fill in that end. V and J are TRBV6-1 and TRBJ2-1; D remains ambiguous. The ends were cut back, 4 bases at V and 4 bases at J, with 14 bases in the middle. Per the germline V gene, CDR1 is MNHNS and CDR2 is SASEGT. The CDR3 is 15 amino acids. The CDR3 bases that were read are TGTGCCAGCAGTGGCGAGATCCTAAGTTACAATGAG. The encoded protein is CASSGEILSYNE. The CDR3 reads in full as CASSGEILSYNEQFF.

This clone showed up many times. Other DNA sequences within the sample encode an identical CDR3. The CDR3 DNA, read in part, is TGTGCCAGTAGTATAGACCACGGTCAGCCC. It yields the protein CASSIDHGQP. The whole CDR3 is CASSIDHGQPQHF. The rearrangement links TRBV19 to TRBJ1-5; D is unresolved. The sequence runs out 3 residues before the end of the CDR3; the remainder is reconstructed from the germline J gene. V was cut by 0 bases and J by 6 bases, with 6 bases left in between. The germline gives CDR1 LNHDA, CDR2 SQIVND (reference sequence). The CDR3 is 13 amino acids.

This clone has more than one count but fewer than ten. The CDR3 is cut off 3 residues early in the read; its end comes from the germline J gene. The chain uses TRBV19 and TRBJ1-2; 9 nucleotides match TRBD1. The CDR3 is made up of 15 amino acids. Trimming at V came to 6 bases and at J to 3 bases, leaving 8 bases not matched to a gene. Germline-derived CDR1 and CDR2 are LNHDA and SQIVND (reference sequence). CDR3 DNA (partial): TGTGCCAGTAGCCTTCATAGGGACAGGGACTATGGC. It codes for CASSLHRDRDYG. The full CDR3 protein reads CASSLHRDRDYGYTF.

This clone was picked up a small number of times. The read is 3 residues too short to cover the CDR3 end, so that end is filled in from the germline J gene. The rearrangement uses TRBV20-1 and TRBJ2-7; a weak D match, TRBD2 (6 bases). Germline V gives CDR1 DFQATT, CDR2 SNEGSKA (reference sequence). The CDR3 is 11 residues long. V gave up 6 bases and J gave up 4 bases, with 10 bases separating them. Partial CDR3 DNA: TGCAGTGCCGCGACTAGTTACGAG. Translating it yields CSAATSYE. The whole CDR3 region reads CSAATSYEQYF.

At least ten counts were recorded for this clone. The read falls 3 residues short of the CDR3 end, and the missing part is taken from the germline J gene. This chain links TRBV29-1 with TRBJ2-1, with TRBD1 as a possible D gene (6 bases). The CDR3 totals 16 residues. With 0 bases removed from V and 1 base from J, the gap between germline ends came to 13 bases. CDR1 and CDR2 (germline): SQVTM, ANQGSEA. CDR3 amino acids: CSVEDADRQSYNEQFF. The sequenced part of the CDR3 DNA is TGCAGCGTTGAAGACGCAGACAGGCAATCCTACAATGAG.

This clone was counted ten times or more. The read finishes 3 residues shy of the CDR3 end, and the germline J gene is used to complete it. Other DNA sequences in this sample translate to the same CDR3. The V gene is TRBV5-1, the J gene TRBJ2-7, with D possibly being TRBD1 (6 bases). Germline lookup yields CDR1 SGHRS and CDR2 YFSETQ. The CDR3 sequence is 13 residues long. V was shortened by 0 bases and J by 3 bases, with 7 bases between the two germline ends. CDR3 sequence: CASSLDRVYEQYF. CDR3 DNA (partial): TGCGCCAGCAGCTTGGACAGGGTCTACGAG.

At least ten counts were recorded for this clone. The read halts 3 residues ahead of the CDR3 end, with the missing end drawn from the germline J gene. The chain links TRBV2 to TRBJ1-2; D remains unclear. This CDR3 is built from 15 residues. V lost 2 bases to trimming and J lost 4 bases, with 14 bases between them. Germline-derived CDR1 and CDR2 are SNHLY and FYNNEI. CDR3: CASSEIISQLYGYTF. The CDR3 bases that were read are TGTGCCAGCAGTGAAATCATCTCTCAACTCTATGGC.

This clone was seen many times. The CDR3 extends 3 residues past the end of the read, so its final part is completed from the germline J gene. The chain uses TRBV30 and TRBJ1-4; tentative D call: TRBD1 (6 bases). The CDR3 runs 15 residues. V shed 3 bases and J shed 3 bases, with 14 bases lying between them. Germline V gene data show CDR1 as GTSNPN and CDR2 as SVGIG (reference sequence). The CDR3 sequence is CAWRPRGGSNEKLFF. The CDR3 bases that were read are TGTGCCTGGAGACCAAGGGGGGGATCTAATGAAAAA.

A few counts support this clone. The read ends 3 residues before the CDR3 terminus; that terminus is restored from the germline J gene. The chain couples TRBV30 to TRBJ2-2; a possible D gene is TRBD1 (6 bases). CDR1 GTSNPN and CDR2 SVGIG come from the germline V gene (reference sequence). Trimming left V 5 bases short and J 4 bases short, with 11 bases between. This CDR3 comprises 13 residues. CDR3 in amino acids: CAWGQGRTGELFF. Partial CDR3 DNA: TGTGCCTGGGGTCAGGGGCGCACCGGGGAG. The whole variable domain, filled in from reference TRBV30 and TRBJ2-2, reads SQTIHQWPATLVQPVGSPLSLECTVEGTSNPNLYWYRQAAGRGLQLLFYSVGIGQISSEVPQNLSASRPQDRQFILSSKKLLLSDSGFYLCAWGQGRTGELFFGEGSRLTVL.

CDR3 amino acids: CASSLRSLNQPQHF. The sequenced CDR3 bases are TGTGCCAGCAGCTTAAGGTCGTTAAATCAGCCC. The chain carries TRBV7-8 and TRBJ1-5; D ambiguous. Read sequence stops 3 residues before the CDR3 end, and the germline J gene provides the missing end. The CDR3 spans 14 residues. The V and J ends lost 2 bases and 4 bases respectively, with 9 bases between them. CDR1 is SGHVS and CDR2 is FQNEAQ in the germline V gene. Based on the CDR3 plus reference TRBV7-8 and TRBJ1-5, the full variable domain is GAGVSQSPRYKVAKRGQDVALRCDPISGHVSLFWYQQALGQGPEFLTYFQNEAQLDKSGLPSDRFFAERPEGSVSTLKIQRTQQEDSAVYLCASSLRSLNQPQHFGDGTRLSIL.

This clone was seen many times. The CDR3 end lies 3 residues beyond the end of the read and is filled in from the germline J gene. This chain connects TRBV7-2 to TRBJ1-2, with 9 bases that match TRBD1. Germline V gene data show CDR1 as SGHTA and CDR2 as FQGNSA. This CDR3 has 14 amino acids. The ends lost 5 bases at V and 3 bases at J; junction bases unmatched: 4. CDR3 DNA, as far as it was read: TGTGCCAGCAGCCCAGGGACAGGGCACTATGGC. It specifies CASSPGTGHYG. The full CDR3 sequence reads CASSPGTGHYGYTF.

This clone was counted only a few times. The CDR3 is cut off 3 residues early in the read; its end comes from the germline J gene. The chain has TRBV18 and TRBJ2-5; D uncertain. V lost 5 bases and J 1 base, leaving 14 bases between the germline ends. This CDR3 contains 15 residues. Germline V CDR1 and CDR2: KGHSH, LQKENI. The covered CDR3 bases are TGTGCCAGCTCAGCGCCCCCGGTAGTCCAAGAGACC. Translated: CASSAPPVVQET. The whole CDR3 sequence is CASSAPPVVQETQYF.

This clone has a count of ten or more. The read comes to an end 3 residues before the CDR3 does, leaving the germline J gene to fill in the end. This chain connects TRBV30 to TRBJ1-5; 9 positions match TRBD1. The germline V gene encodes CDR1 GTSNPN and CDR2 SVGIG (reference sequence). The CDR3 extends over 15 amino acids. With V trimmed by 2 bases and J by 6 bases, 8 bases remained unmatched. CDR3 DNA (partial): TGTGCCTGGAGTCTTAAGGGACAGGGTGGTCAGCCC. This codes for CAWSLKGQGGQP. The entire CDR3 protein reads CAWSLKGQGGQPQHF.

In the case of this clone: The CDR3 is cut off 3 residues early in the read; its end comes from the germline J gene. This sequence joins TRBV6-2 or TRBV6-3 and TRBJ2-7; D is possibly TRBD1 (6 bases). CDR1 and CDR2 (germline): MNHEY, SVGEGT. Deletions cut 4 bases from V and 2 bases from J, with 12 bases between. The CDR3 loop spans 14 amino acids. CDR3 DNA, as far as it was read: TGTGCCAGCAGTTCAGACAGGAATACCTACGAG. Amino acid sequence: CASSSDRNTYE. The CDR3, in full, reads CASSSDRNTYEQYF.

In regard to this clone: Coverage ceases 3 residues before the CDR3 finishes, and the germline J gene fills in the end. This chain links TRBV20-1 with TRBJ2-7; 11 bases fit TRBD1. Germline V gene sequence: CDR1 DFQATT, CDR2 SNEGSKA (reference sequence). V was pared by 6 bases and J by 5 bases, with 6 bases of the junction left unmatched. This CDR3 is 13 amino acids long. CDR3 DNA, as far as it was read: TGCAGTGCCATGGGACAGGGGGACCACGAG. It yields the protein CSAMGQGDHE. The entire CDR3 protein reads CSAMGQGDHEQYF.

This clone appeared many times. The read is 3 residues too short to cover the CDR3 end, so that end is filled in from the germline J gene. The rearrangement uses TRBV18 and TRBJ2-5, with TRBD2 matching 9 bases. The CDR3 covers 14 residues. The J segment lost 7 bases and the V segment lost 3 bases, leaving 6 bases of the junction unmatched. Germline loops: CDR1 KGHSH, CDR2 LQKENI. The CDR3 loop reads CASSPQRGVRTQYF. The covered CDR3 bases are TGTGCCAGCTCACCCCAGCGGGGGGTGAGGACC.

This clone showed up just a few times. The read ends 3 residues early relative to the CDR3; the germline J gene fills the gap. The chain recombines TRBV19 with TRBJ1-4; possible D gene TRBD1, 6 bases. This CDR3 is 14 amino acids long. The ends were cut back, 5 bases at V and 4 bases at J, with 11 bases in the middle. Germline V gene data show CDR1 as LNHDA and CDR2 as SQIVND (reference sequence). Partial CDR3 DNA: TGTGCCAGTAGTTCGGACAGCAATAATGAAAAA. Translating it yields CASSSDSNNEK. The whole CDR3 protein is CASSSDSNNEKLFF.

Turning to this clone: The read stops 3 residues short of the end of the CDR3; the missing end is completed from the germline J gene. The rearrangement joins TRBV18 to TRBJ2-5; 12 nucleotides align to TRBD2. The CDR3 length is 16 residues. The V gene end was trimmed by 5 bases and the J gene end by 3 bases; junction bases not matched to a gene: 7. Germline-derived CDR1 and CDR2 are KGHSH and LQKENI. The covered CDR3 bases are TGTGCCAGCTCATTTCGACTAGCGGGGGAAGAAGAGACC. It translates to CASSFRLAGEEET. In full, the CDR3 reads CASSFRLAGEEETQYF.

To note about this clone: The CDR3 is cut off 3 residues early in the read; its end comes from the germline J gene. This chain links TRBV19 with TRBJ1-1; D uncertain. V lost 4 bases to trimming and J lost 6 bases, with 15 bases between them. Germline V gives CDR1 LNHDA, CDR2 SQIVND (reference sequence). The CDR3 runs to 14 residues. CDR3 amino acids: CASSTLDRIPEAFF. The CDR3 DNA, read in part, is TGTGCCAGTAGTACCCTAGACCGTATCCCTGAA.

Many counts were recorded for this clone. The CDR3 is CASSPTGQVKLFF. The sequenced part of the CDR3 DNA is TGTGCCAGCTCACCAACCGGTCAGGTCAAA. This chain connects TRBV18 to TRBJ1-4; D not resolved. The read ends 3 residues shy of where the CDR3 ends; the end is completed using the germline J gene. In germline, CDR1 is KGHSH, CDR2 LQKENI. The CDR3 consists of 13 residues.

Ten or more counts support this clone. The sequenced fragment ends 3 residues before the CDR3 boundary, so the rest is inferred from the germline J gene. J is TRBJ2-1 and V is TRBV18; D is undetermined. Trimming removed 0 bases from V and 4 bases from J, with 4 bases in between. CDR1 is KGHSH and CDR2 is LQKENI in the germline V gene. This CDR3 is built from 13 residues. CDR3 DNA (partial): TGTGCCAGCTCACCACCCCTATACAATGAG. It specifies CASSPPLYNE. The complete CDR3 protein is CASSPPLYNEQFF.

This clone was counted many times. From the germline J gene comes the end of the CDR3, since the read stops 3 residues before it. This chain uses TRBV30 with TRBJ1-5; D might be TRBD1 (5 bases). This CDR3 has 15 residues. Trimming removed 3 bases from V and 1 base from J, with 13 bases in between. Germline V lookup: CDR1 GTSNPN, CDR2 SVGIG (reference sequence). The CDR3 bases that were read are TGTGCCTGGAGCGTCACAGGCCTCAGCAATCAGCCC. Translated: CAWSVTGLSNQP. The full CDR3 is CAWSVTGLSNQPQHF.

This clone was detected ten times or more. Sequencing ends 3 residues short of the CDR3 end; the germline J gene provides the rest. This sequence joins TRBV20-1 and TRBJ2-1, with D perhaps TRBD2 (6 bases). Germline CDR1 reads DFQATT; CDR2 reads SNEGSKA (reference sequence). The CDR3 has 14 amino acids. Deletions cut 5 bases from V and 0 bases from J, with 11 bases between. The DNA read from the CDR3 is TGCAGTGCTCCCCGGGGGAACTCCTACAATGAG. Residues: CSAPRGNSYNE. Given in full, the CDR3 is CSAPRGNSYNEQFF.

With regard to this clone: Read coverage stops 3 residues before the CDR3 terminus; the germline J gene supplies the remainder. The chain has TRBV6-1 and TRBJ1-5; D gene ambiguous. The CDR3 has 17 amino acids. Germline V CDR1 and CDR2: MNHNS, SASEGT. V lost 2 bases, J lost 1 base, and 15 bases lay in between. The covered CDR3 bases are TGTGCCAGCAGTGAAAACTCAGGTACACTGAGCAATCAGCCC. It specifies CASSENSGTLSNQP. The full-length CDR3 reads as CASSENSGTLSNQPQHF.

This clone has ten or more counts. The CDR3 loop reads CASSPGQGIDWSAETQYF. CDR3 DNA (partial): TGTGCCAGTAGTCCGGGACAGGGAATCGACTGGTCGGCGGAGACC. The chain is built from TRBV19 and TRBJ2-5; TRBD1 matches at 9 bases. The read is 3 residues too short to cover the CDR3 end, so that end is filled in from the germline J gene. The CDR3 extends over 18 amino acids. Germline lookup yields CDR1 LNHDA and CDR2 SQIVND (reference sequence). The ends lost 5 bases at V and 5 bases at J; junction bases unmatched: 18.

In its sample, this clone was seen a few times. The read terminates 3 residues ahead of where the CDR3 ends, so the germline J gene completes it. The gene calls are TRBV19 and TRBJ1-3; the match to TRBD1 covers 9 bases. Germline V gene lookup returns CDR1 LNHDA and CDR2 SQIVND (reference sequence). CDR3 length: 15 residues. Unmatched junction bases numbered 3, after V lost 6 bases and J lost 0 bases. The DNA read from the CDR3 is TGTGCCAGTAGGAACAGGGGGCCCTCTGGAAACACC. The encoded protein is CASRNRGPSGNT. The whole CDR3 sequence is CASRNRGPSGNTIYF.

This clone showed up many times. CDR3 amino acids: CASNFGLAEDEQYF. CDR3 bases read: TGTGCCAGCAACTTCGGACTAGCTGAGGACGAG. The chain joins TRBV9 to TRBJ2-7, with 8 bases aligning to TRBD2. The read ends 3 residues early relative to the CDR3; the germline J gene fills the gap. J was trimmed by 5 bases and V by 6 bases; bases with no gene match: 10. Germline V gene lookup returns CDR1 SGDLS and CDR2 YYNGEE. This CDR3 contains 14 residues.